This TCR beta chain derives from a study of blood T cell repertoires in COVID-19. Overall study context: Acute and convalescent COVID-19 samples came from the United States, Italy and Spain. Nucleic acid was either cDNA or gDNA, and it came from T cells, B-cell-depleted T cells, or PBMCs.

In the authors' workflow: Reference gene primer amplification yielded estimated nucleated cell counts. Using immunoSEQ multiplex PCR, the repertoire was profiled, and TCRdb retains in-frame clones only, with some absent. For V, J and clone size, that table is used; D and trimming come from the DNA. Of over 120,000 clones listed, 70% to 90% are singletons. The CDR3 is 11 residues long. The germline V gene encodes CDR1 SGHVS and CDR2 FQNEAQ. With 5 bases removed from V and 3 bases from J, the gap between germline ends came to 5 bases. This receptor was identified in a man in his 70s with acute or convalescent COVID-19. The sequenced sample consisted of peripheral blood. J is TRBJ2-7 and V is TRBV7-8, with D unresolved. As DNA, the CDR3 is TGTGCCAGCAGCCCCCACTACGAGCAGTACTTC. Translated: CASSPHYEQYF.